Listed below are T cell receptor beta chains from one sample, sequenced in a study of T cell repertoires in cytomegalovirus infection. Their target antigens are unknown. A single record per CDR3 protein comes from TCRdb applying MiXCR to the reads. The sample holds about 570,000 distinct CDR3 sequences, over 35% seen once. Sequencing was performed on cultured PBMCs, taken from culture after CMV antigen stimulation. Receptor source: a human donor in good health (CMV status not recorded). Some clones in this sample may be carry-over from other donors' samples. The CDR3 runs from the conserved cysteine through the conserved F or W. The D gene is left open where the match is weak. Only some rows state a clone size, as once, few, many or a class for expanded clones.

j_call: TRBJ2-7
clone_size: .
v_call: TRBV7-6
d_call: .
cdr3_aa: CASSLVGLAYEQYF
cdr3_nt: TGTGCCAGCAGCTTAGTAGGGTTGGCCTACGAGCAGTACTTC

j_call: TRBJ2-1
clone_size: many
v_call: TRBV7-2
d_call: TRBD2
cdr3_aa: CASSSRGGYNEQFF
cdr3_nt: TGTGCCAGCAGCTCGCGCGGGGGGTACAATGAGCAGTTCTTC

j_call: TRBJ1-2
clone_size: .
v_call: TRBV4-1
d_call: .
cdr3_aa: CASQNPPTTYGYTF
cdr3_nt: TGTGCCAGTCAGAATCCTCCAACCACCTATGGCTACACCTTC

j_call: TRBJ2-1
clone_size: .
v_call: TRBV20-1
d_call: .
cdr3_aa: CSVRTFQQFF
cdr3_nt: TGCAGTGTCAGGACTTTTCAGCAGTTCTTC

j_call: TRBJ2-7
clone_size: few
v_call: TRBV11-2
d_call: .
cdr3_aa: CASSIHTAGGGSYEQYF
cdr3_nt: TGTGCCAGCAGCATACACACCGCCGGAGGAGGGTCCTACGAGCAGTACTTC

j_call: TRBJ1-5
clone_size: many
v_call: TRBV7-2
d_call: TRBD1
cdr3_aa: CASSLEQGATNQPQHF
cdr3_nt: TGTGCCAGCAGCTTAGAACAGGGGGCAACCAATCAGCCCCAGCATTTT

j_call: TRBJ1-5
clone_size: few
v_call: TRBV7-6
d_call: .
cdr3_aa: CASSSTENSNQPQHF
cdr3_nt: TGTGCCAGCAGCTCGACCGAGAATAGCAATCAGCCCCAGCATTTT

j_call: TRBJ2-1
clone_size: .
v_call: TRBV12-3/TRBV12-4
d_call: TRBD1
cdr3_aa: CASSGQGAFRNEQFF
cdr3_nt: TGTGCCAGCAGCGGACAGGGGGCTTTTCGCAATGAGCAGTTCTTC

j_call: TRBJ2-1
clone_size: .
v_call: TRBV7-2
d_call: TRBD2
cdr3_aa: CASRVVNGGEGNEQFF
cdr3_nt: TGTGCCAGCAGGGTCGTCAATGGCGGGGAGGGCAATGAGCAGTTCTTC

j_call: TRBJ2-3
clone_size: many
v_call: TRBV7-2
d_call: TRBD2
cdr3_aa: CASSSHGPTSGRDLKQYF
cdr3_nt: TGTGCCAGCAGCTCACACGGCCCAACTAGCGGGAGGGATTTGAAGCAGTATTTT

j_call: TRBJ2-1
clone_size: .
v_call: TRBV5-1
d_call: .
cdr3_aa: CASSTIQGNEQFF
cdr3_nt: TGCGCCAGCAGCACCATTCAGGGAAATGAGCAGTTCTTC

j_call: TRBJ1-2
clone_size: .
v_call: TRBV7-8
d_call: .
cdr3_aa: CASSLASQAPLTF
cdr3_nt: TGTGCCAGCAGCTTAGCCTCACAAGCTCCTCTCACCTTC